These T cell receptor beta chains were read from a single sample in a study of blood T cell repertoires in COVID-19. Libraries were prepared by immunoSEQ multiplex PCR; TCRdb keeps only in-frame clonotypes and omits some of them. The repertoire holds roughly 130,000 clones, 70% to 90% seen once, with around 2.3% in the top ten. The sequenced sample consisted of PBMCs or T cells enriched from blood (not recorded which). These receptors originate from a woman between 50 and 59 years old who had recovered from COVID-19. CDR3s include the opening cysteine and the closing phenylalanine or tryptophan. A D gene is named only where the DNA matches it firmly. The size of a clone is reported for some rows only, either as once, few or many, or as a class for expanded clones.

TGTGCCAGCAGCATCGGACAGGAGTCAACCCAGTACTTC	CASSIGQESTQYF	TRBV12-3/TRBV12-4	TRBJ2-5	TRBD1	.
TGCAGTGCCAGTGACAGGGGAGAATCTAGCTACGAGCAGTACTTC	CSASDRGESSYEQYF	TRBV20-1	TRBJ2-7	TRBD1	.
TGTGCCAGCAGCCCCTTGGGGACAGGGGAACGACGCAATCAGCCCCAGCATTTT	CASSPLGTGERRNQPQHF	TRBV27	TRBJ1-5	TRBD1	few
TGTGCCAGCAGTTCCCGGGATTACGAGCAGTACTTC	CASSSRDYEQYF	TRBV28	TRBJ2-7	.	.
TGCGCCAGCAGCCAAGATGACAGGGGGGGGGAGCAGTACTTC	CASSQDDRGGEQYF	TRBV4-3	TRBJ2-7	TRBD1	.
TGTGCCAGCAGCTCAGGGGGCTGGCAGCCCCAGCATTTT	CASSSGGWQPQHF	TRBV7-2	TRBJ1-5	TRBD1	.
TGTGCCACCAGCAGACCTTTTTCCAGGGGCGAGCAGTACTTC	CATSRPFSRGEQYF	TRBV15	TRBJ2-7	.	.
TGTGCCAGCAGCTTAGGGCAGGTGGGCCGCATGAACACTGAAGCTTTCTTT	CASSLGQVGRMNTEAFF	TRBV7-2	TRBJ1-1	.	.
TGTGCCAGCAGTACTAGGTTAACAGGGACATCTGGAAACACCATATATTTT	CASSTRLTGTSGNTIYF	TRBV27	TRBJ1-3	.	few
TGTGCCAGCAGCCCCGATTGGGCAGGGAACTTTAAAGAGACCCAGTACTTC	CASSPDWAGNFKETQYF	TRBV7-9	TRBJ2-5	.	.
TGTGCCAGCAGTGTGGACAGGCAAGAGACCCAGTACTTC	CASSVDRQETQYF	TRBV2	TRBJ2-5	TRBD1	.
TGCGCCAGCAGCCAAGAGGGGACTAGCTGGGAGACCCAGTACTTC	CASSQEGTSWETQYF	TRBV4-3	TRBJ2-5	TRBD2	.